This T cell receptor (beta chain) was profiled in a study of blood T cell repertoires in COVID-19. About the study: PBMCs, B-cell-depleted T cells, or T cells were the source of the cDNA or gDNA that made up the material.

V lost 7 bases to trimming and J lost 0 bases, with 24 bases between them. This CDR3 has 19 amino acids. The germline gives CDR1 LGHDT, CDR2 YNNKEL (reference sequence). As originally analysed: How many nucleated cells were present was estimated from reference gene primer amplification. The protocol was immunoSEQ multiplex PCR, while the TCRdb copy is restricted to in-frame clones and leaves out a portion. V, J and clone size reflect that table, while D and trimming were determined from the DNA. The sample includes 60,000 to 85,000 clones, about 80% of them seen just once. The sequenced sample was peripheral blood. The chain recombines TRBV3-1 (or the pseudogene TRBV3-2) with TRBJ2-2, with a tentative D call TRBD2 (6 bases). This receptor was identified in a man aged 70 or older who had recovered from COVID-19. DNA for the CDR3: TGTGCCAGCATCCAGGAGGGAACCGTGGTGTACCCGAACACCGGGGAGCTGTTTTTT. Encoded protein: CASIQEGTVVYPNTGELFF.